The sequence of this T cell receptor (beta chain) was determined in a study of T cells in Graves' hyperthyroidism and ophthalmopathy. Based on clinical symptoms, serum thyroxine and TRAb, thyroid ultrasound and orbital computed tomography, diagnoses were reached. Between the trimmed V and J ends, which lost 4 bases and 7 bases, there was a span of 16 bases. The CDR3 loop spans 14 amino acids. Germline CDR1 and CDR2: SGHTA and FQGNSA. Regions amplified from RNA transcripts were the TCR beta CDR3 regions. In the first-round RT-PCR of the TCR CDR3, the HTBI primer set was used. Via MiXCR, TCRdb re-called the multiplex PCR reads, giving one row per CDR3 protein. This sample has around 200,000 distinct CDR3 sequences, with about a sixth found just once. Many counts were recorded for this clonotype.

The sequenced sample consisted of blood. This sequence originates from a man aged 40-49 years with Graves' hyperthyroidism. The V gene is TRBV7-2, the J gene TRBJ1-2; TRBD1 is a possible D gene (5 bases). The CDR3 region is CASSSPTGGSGYTF. DNA of the CDR3: TGTGCCAGCAGCTCCCCAACGGGGGGTTCTGGCTACACCTTC. The entire variable domain, with the rest obtained from reference TRBV7-2 and TRBJ1-2, is as follows: GAGVSQSPSNKVTEKGKDVELRCDPISGHTALYWYRQSLGQGLEFLIYFQGNSAPDKSGLPSDRFSAERTGGSVSTLTIQRTQQEDSAVYLCASSSPTGGSGYTFGSGTRLTVV.